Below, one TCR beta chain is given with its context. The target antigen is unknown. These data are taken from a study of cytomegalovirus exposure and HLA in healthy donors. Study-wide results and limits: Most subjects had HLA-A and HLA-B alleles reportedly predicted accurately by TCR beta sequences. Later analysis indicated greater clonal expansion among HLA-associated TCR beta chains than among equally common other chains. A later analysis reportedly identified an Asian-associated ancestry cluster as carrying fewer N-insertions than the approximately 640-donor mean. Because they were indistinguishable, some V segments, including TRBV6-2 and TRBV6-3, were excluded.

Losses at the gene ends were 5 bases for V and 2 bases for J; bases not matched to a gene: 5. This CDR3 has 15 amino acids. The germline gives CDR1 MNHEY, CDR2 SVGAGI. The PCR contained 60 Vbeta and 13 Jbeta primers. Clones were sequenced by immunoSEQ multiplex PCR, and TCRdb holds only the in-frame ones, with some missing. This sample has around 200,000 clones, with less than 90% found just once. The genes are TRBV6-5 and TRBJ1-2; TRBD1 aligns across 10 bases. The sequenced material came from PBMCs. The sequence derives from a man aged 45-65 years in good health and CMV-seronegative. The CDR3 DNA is TGTGCCAGCAGTGGCCCGGGACAGGGGAACTATGGCTACACCTTC. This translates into CASSGPGQGNYGYTF.